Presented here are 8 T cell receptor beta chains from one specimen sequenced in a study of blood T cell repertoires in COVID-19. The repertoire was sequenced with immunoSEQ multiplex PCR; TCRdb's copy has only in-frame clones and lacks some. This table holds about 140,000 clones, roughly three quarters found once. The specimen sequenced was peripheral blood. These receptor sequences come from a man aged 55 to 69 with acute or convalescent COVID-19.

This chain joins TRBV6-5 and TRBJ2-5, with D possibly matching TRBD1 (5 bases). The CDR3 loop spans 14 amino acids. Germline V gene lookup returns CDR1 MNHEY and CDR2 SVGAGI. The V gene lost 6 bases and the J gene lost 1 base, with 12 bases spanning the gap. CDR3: CASSFRRGQETQYF. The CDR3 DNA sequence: TGTGCCAGCAGCTTTAGAAGGGGCCAAGAGACCCAGTACTTC.

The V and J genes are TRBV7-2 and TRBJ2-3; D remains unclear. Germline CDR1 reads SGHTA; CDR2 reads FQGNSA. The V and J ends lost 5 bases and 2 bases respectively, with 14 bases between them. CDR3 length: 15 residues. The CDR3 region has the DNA TGTGCCAGCAGCCCCTACTCATCTAACACAGATACGCAGTATTTT. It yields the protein CASSPYSSNTDTQYF.

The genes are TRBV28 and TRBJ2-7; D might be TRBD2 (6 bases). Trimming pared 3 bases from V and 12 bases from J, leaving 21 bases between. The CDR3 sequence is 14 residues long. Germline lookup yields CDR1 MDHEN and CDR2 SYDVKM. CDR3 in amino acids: CASSFLPGGNMAYF. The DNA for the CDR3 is TGTGCCAGCAGTTTCTTACCAGGAGGGAATATGGCGTACTTC.

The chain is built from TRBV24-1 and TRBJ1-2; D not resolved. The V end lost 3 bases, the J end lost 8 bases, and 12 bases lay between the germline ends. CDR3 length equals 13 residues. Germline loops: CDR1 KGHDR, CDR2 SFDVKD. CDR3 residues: CATSDTTAGGYTF. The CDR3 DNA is TGTGCCACCAGTGATACCACGGCCGGGGGCTACACCTTC.

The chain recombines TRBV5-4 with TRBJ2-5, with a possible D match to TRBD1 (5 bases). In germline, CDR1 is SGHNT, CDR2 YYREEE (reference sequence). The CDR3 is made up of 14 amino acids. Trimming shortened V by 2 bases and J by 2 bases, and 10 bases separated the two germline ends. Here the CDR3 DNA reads TGTGCCAGCAGCTTAAGGGCAGGGCAAGAGACCCAGTACTTC. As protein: CASSLRAGQETQYF. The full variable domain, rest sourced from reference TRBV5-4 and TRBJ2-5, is ETGVTQSPTHLIKTRGQQVTLRCSSQSGHNTVSWYQQALGQGPQFIFQYYREEENGRGNFPPRFSGLQFPNYSSELNVNALELDDSALYLCASSLRAGQETQYFGPGTRLLVL.

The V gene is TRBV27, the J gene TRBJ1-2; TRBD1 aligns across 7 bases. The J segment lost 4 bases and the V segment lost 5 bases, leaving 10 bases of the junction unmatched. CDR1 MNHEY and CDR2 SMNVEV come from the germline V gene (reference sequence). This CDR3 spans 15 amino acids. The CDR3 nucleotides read TGTGCCAGCAGTCCCGGGACAGCATCCTTCTATGGCTACACCTTC. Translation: CASSPGTASFYGYTF.

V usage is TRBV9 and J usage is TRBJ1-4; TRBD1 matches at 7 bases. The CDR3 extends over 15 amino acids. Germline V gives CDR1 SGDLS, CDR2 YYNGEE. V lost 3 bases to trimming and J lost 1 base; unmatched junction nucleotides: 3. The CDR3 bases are TGTGCCAGCAGCGCAAGACAGGGAACTAATGAAAAACTGTTTTTT. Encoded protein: CASSARQGTNEKLFF.

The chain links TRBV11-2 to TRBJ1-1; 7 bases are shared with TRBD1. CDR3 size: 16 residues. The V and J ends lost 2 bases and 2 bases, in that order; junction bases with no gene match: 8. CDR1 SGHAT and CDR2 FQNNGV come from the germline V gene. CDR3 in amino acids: CASSLRRGTANTEAFF. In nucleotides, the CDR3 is TGTGCCAGCAGCTTACGGAGGGGGACAGCCAACACTGAAGCTTTCTTT.